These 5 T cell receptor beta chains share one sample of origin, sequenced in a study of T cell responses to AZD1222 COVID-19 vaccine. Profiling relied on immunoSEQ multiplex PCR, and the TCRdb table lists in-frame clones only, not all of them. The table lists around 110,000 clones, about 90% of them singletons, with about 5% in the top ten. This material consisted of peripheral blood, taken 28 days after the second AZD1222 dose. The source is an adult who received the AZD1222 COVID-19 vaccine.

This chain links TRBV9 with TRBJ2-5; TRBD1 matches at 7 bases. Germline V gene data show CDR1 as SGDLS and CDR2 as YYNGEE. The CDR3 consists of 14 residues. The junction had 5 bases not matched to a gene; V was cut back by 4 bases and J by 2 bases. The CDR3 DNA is TGTGCCAGCAGCACTGACAGGGTACAAGAGACCCAGTACTTC. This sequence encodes CASSTDRVQETQYF.

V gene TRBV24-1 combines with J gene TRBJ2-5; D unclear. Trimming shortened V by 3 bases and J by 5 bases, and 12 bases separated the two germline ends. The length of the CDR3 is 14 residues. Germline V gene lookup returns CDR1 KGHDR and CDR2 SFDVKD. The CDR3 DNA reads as TGTGCCACCAGTGATAGGAAGGTCTTGGAGACCCAGTACTTC. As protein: CATSDRKVLETQYF.

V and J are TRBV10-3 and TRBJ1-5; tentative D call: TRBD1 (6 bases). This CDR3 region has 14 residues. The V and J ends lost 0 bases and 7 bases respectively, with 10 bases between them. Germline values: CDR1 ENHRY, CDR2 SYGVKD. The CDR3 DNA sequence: TGTGCCATCAGTGAGTCAAGGGGGGAACAGCCCCAGCATTTT. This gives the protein CAISESRGEQPQHF.

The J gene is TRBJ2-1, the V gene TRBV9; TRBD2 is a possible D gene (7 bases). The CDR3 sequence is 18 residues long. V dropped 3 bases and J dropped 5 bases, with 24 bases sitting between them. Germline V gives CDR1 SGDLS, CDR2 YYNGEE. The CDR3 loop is CASSEGWGGPDPNNEQFF. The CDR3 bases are TGTGCCAGCAGCGAAGGTTGGGGGGGGCCGGACCCTAACAATGAGCAGTTCTTC. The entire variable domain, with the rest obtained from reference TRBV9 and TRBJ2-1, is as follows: DSGVTQTPKHLITATGQRVTLRCSPRSGDLSVYWYQQSLDQGLQFLIQYYNGEERAKGNILERFSAQQFPDLHSELNLSSLELGDSALYFCASSEGWGGPDPNNEQFFGPGTRLTVL.

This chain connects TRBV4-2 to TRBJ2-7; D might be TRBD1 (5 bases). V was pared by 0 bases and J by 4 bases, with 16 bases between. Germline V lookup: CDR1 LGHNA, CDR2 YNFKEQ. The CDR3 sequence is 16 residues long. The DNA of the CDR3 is TGTGCCAGCAGCCAAGATCTGGCAGGGTTGGTTTACGAGCAGTACTTC. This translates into CASSQDLAGLVYEQYF.